Sequencing of this T cell receptor (beta chain) was carried out in a study of blood T cell repertoires in COVID-19. Study information: Spain, Italy and the United States supplied samples that represented acute and convalescent COVID-19. The analysed material was cDNA or gDNA that came from T cells, B-cell-depleted T cells, or PBMCs.

Those who participated ranged in age from roughly 18 to 90 years and resided in approximately 26 US areas. Assignments of participants to cohorts depended upon their own reported clinical history. Only in-frame clones appear in the TCRdb table, and some are missing; sequencing was by immunoSEQ multiplex PCR. The table has some 260,000 clones, around 84% seen once; the top ten hold around 3.9%. The TCR originated in a man aged 25-45 years with acute COVID-19. Sample: PBMCs or T cells enriched from blood (not recorded which).

Here the CDR3 DNA reads TGTGCCACCAGCATCGACGGGGACACTGAAGCTTTCTTT. As protein: CATSIDGDTEAFF. V gene TRBV15 combines with J gene TRBJ1-1; D gene ambiguous. The germline CDR1 and CDR2 sequences are LNHNV and YYDKDF (reference sequence). V lost 4 bases, J lost 3 bases, and 9 bases lay in between. There are 13 residues in the CDR3.